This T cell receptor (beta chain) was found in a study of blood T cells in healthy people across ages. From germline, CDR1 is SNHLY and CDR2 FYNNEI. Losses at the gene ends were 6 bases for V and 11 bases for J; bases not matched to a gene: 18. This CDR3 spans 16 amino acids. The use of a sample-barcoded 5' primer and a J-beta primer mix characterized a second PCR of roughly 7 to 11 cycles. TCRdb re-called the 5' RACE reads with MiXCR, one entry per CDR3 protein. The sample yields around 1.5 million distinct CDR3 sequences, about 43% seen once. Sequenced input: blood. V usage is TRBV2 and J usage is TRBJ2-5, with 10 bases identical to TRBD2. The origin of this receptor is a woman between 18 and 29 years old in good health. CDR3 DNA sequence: TGTGCCAGCAGGGCGCCTCTAGCGGGAGTTCTCAATGAGCAGTACTTC. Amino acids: CASRAPLAGVLNEQYF.